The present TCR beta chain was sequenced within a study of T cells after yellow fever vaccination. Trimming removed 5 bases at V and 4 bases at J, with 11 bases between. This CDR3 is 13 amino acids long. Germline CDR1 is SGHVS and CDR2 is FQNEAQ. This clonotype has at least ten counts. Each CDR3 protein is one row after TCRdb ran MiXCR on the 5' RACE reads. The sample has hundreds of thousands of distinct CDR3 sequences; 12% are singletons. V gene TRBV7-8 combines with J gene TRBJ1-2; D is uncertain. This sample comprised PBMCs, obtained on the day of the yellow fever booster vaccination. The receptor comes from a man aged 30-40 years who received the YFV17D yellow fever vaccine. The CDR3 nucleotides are TGTGCCAGCAGCCCTTTGGCCCTCTATGGCTACACCTTC. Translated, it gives CASSPLALYGYTF.